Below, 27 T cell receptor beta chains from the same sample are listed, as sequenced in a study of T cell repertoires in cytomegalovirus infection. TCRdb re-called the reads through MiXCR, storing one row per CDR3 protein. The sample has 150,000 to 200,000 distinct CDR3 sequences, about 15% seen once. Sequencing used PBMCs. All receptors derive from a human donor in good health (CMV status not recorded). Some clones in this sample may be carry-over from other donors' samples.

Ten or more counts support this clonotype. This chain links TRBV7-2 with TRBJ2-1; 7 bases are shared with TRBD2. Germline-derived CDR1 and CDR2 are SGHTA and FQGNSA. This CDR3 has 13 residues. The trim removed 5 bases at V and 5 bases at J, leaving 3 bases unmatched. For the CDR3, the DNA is TGTGCCAGCAGCGGGAGGGCTCACAATGAGCAGTTCTTC. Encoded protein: CASSGRAHNEQFF. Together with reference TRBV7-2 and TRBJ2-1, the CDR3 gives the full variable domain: GAGVSQSPSNKVTEKGKDVELRCDPISGHTALYWYRQSLGQGLEFLIYFQGNSAPDKSGLPSDRFSAERTGGSVSTLTIQRTQQEDSAVYLCASSGRAHNEQFFGPGTRLTVL.

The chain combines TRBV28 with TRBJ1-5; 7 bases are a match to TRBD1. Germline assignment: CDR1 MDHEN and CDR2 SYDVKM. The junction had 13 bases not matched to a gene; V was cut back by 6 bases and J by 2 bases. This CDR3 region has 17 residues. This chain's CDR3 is CASSPPTGVGGNQPQHF. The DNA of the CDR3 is TGTGCCAGCAGCCCCCCCACAGGGGTTGGGGGCAATCAGCCCCAGCATTTT.

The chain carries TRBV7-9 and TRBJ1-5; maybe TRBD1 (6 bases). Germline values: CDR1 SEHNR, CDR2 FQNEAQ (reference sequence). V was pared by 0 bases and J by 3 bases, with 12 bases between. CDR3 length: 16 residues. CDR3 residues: CASSLATGGTNQPQHF. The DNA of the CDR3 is TGTGCCAGCAGCTTAGCGACAGGAGGGACCAATCAGCCCCAGCATTTT.

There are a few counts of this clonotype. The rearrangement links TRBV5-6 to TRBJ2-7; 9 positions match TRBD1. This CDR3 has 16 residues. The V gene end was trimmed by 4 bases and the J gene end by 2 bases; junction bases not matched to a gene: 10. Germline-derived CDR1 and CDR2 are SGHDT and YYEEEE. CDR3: CASSTITGTGTYEQYF. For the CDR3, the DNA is TGTGCCAGCAGCACAATTACCGGGACAGGGACCTACGAGCAGTACTTC.

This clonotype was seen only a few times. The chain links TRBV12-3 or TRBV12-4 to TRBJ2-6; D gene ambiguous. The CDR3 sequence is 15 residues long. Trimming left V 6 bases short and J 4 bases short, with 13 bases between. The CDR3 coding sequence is TGTGCCAGCAGCGAAACGACCGCGGGGGCCAACGTCCTGACTTTC. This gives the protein CASSETTAGANVLTF.

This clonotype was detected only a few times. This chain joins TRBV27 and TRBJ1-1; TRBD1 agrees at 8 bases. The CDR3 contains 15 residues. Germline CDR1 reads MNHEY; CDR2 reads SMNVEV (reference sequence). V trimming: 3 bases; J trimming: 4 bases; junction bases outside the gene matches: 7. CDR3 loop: CASSFSQGARTEAFF. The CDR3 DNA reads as TGTGCCAGCAGTTTCTCGCAGGGGGCTCGCACTGAAGCTTTCTTT.

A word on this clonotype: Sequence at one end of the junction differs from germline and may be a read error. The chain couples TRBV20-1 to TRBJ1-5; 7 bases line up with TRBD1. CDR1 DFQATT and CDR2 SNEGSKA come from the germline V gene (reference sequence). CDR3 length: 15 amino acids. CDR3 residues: CSAGSDREVNHPQHF. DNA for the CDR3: TGCAGTGCTGGATCTGACAGGGAGGTCAATCATCCCCAGCATTTT.

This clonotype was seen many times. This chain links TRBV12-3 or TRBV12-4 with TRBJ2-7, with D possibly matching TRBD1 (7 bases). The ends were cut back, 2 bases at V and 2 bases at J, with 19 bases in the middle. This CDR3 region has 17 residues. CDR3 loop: CASSLRIGGGFAYEQYF. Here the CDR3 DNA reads TGTGCCAGCAGTTTAAGGATAGGAGGGGGCTTCGCCTACGAGCAGTACTTC.

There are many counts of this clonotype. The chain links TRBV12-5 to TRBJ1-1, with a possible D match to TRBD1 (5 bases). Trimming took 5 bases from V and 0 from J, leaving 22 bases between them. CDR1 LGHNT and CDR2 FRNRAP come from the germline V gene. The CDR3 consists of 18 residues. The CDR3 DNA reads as TGTGCTAGTGGTATTTCATCTCCGGGACGCAGGATGAACACTGAAGCTTTCTTT. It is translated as CASGISSPGRRMNTEAFF. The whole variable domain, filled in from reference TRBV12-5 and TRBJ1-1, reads DARVTQTPRHKVTEMGQEVTMRCQPILGHNTVFWYRQTMMQGLELLAYFRNRAPLDDSGMPKDRFSAEMPDATLATLKIQPSEPRDSAVYFCASGISSPGRRMNTEAFFGQGTRLTVV.

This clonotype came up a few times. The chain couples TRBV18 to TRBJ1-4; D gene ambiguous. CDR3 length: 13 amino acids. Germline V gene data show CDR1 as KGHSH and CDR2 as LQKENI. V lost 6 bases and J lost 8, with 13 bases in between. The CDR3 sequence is CASSRKDFEKLFF. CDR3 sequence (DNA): TGTGCCAGCTCCCGGAAGGATTTCGAAAAACTGTTTTTT.

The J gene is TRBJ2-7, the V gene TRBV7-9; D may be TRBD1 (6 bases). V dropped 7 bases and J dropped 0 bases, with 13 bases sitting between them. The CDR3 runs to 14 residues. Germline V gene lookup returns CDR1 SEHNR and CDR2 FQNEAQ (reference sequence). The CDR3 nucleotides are TGTGCCAGCACCCGAACAGGGTACTCCTACGAGCAGTACTTC. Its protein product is CASTRTGYSYEQYF.

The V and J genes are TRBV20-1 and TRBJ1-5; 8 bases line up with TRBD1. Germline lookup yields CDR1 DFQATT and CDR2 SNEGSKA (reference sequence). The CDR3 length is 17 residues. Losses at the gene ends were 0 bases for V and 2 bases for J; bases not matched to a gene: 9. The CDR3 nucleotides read TGCAGTGCTAGAGATACCCTCGGACAGGGCGGCAATCAGCCCCAGCATTTT. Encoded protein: CSARDTLGQGGNQPQHF.

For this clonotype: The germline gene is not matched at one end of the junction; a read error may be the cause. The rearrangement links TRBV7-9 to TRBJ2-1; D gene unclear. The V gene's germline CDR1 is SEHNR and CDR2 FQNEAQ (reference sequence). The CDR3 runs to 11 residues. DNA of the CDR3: TGTGCCAGCAGCTGGATGGATGCGCAGTTTTTC. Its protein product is CASSWMDAQFF.

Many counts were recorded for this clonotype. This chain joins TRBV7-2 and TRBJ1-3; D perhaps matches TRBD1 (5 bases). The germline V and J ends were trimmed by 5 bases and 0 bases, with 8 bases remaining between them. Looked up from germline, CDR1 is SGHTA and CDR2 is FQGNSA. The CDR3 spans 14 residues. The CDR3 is CASSTGGSGNTIYF. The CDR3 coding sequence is TGTGCCAGCAGCACGGGGGGCTCTGGAAACACCATATATTTT.

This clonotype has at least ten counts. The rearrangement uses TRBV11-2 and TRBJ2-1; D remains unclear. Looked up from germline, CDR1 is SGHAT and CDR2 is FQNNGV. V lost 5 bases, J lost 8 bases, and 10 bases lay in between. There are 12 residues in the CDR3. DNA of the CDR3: TGTGCCAGCAGCCCTCCCGGTCATGAGCAGTTCTTC. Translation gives CASSPPGHEQFF.

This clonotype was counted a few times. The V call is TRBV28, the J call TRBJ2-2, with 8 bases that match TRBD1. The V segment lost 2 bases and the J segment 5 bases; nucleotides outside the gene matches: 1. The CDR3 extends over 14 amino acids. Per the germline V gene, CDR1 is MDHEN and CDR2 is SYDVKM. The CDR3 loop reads CASSLRTGTGELFF. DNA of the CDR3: TGTGCCAGCAGTTTAAGGACAGGGACCGGGGAGCTGTTTTTT.

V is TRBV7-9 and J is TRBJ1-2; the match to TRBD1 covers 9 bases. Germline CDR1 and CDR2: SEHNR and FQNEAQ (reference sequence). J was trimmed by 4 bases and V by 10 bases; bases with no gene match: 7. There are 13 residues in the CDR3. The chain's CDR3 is CATTGGNGYGYTF. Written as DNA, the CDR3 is TGTGCCACCACAGGGGGCAACGGCTATGGCTACACCTTC. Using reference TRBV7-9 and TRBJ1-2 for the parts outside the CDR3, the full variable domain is DTGVSQNPRHKITKRGQNVTFRCDPISEHNRLYWYRQTLGQGPEFLTYFQNEAQLEKSRLLSDRFSAERPKGSFSTLEIQRTEQGDSAMYLCATTGGNGYGYTFGSGTRLTVV.

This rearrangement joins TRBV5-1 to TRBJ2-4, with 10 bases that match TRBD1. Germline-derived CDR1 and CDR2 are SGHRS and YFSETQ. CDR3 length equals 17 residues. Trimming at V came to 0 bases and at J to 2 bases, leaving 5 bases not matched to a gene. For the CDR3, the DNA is TGCGCCAGCAGCTTGGAGGGACAGGGGTTCCCCAAAAACATTCAGTACTTC. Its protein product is CASSLEGQGFPKNIQYF.

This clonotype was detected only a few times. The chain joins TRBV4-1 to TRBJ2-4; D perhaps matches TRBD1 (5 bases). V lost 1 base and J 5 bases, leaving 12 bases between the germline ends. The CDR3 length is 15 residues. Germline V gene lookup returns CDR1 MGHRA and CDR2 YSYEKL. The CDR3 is CASSQGQFSENIQYF. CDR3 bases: TGCGCCAGCAGCCAAGGACAGTTTTCCGAAAACATTCAGTACTTC.

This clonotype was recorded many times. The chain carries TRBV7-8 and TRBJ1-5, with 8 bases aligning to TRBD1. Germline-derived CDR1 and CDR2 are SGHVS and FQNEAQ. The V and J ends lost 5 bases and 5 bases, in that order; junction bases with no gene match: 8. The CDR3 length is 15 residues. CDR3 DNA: TGTGCCAGCAGCGCGGAGACAGGGGTGGATCAGCCCCAGCATTTT. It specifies CASSAETGVDQPQHF.

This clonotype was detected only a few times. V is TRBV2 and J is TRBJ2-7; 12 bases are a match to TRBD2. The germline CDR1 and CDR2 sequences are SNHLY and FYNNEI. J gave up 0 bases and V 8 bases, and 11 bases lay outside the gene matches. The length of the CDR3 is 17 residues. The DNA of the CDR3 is TGTGCCAGCGCTTGGAGGACTAGCGGGGAGAGCTCCTACGAGCAGTACTTC. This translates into CASAWRTSGESSYEQYF. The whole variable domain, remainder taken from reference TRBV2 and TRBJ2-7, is EPEVTQTPSHQVTQMGQEVILRCVPISNHLYFYWYRQILGQKVEFLVSFYNNEISEKSEIFDDQFSVERPDGSNFTLKIRSTKLEDSAMYFCASAWRTSGESSYEQYFGPGTRLTVT.

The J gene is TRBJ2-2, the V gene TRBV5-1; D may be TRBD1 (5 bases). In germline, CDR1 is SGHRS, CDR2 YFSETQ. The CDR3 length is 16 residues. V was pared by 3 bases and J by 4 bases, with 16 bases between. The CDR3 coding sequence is TGCGCCAGCAGCTCCAAAGGGGCTTGGGGCACCGGGGAGCTGTTTTTT. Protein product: CASSSKGAWGTGELFF.

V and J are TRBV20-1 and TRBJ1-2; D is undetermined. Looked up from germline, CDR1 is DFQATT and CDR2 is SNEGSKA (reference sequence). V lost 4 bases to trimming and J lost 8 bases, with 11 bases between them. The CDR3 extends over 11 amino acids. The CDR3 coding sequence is TGCAGTGCTACTGGGAGTTACGGCTACACCTTC. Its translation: CSATGSYGYTF.

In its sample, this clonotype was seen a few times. The CDR3 region is CASSQSGGFYNEQFF. CDR3 in DNA: TGTGCCAGCTCACAATCAGGGGGCTTCTACAATGAGCAGTTCTTC. This chain joins TRBV18 and TRBJ2-1; 8 nucleotides line up with TRBD1. There are 15 residues in the CDR3. In germline, CDR1 is KGHSH, CDR2 LQKENI. Trimming removed 4 bases from V and 3 bases from J; junction bases left unmatched: 5. The full variable domain, in which reference TRBV18 and TRBJ2-1 provide the parts outside the CDR3, is NAGVMQNPRHLVRRRGQEARLRCSPMKGHSHVYWYRQLPEEGLKFMVYLQKENIIDESGMPKERFSAEFPKEGPSILRIQQVVRGDSAAYFCASSQSGGFYNEQFFGPGTRLTVL.

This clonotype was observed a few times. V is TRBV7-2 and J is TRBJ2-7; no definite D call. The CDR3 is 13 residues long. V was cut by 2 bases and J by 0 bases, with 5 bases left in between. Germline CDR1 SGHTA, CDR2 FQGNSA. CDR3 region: CASSLSVSYEQYF. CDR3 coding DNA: TGTGCCAGCAGCTTATCGGTCTCCTACGAGCAGTACTTC.

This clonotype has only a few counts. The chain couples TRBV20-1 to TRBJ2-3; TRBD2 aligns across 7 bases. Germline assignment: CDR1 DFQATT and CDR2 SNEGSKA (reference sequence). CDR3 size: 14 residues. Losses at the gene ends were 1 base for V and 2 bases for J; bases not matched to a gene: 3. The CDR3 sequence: CSARAGTITDTQYF. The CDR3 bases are TGCAGTGCTAGAGCCGGGACTATCACAGATACGCAGTATTTT.

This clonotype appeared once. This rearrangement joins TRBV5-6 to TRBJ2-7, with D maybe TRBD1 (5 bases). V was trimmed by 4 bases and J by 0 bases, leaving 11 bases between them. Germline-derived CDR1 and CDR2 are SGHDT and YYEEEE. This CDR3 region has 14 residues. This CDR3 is CASSQGHLSYEQYF. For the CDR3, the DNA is TGTGCCAGCAGCCAAGGACACCTCTCCTACGAGCAGTACTTC.